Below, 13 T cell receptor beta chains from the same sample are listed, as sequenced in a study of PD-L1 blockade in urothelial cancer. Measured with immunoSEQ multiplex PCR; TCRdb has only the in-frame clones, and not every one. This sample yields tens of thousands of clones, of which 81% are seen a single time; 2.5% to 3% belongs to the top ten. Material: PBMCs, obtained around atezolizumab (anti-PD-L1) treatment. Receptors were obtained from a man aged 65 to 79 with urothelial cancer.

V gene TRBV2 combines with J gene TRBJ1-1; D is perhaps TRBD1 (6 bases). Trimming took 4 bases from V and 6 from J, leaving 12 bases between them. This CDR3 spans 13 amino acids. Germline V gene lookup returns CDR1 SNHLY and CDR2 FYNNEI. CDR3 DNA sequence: TGTGCCAGCAGTGGTTTCAGGGGCTCTGAAGCTTTCTTT. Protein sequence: CASSGFRGSEAFF.

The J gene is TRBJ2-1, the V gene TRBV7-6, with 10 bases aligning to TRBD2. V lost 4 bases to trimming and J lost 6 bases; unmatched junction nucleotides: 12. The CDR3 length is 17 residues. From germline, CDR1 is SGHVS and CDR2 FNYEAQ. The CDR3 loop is CASSSPAEREGLNEQFF. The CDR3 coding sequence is TGTGCCAGCAGCTCCCCGGCTGAGCGGGAGGGCCTCAATGAGCAGTTCTTC.

The CDR3 coding sequence is TGTGCCAGCAGCGCTAGCGGGAGGGCAGCCGAGACCCAGTACTTC. Translated, it gives CASSASGRAAETQYF. This rearrangement joins TRBV9 to TRBJ2-5, with 12 bases lining up with TRBD2. The trim removed 3 bases at V and 5 bases at J, leaving 5 bases unmatched. The CDR3 contains 15 residues. Looked up from germline, CDR1 is SGDLS and CDR2 is YYNGEE.

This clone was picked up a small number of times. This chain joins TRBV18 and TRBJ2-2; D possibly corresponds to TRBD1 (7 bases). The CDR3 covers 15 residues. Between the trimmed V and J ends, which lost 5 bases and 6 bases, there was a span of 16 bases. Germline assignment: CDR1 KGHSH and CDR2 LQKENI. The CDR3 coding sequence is TGTGCCAGCTCAGAACAGGAGGGGGCTGCCGGGGAGCTGTTTTTT. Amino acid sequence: CASSEQEGAAGELFF.

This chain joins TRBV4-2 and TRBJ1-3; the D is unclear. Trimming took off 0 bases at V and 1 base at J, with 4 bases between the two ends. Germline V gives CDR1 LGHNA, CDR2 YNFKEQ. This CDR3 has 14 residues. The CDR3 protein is CASSQDRSGNTIYF. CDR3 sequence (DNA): TGTGCCAGCAGCCAAGACAGATCTGGAAACACCATATATTTT.

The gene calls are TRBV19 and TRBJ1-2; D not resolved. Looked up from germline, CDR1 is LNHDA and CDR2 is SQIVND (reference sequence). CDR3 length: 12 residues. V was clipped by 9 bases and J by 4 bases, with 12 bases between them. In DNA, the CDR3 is TGTGCCAGCCAGCTAGGCATCTATGGCTACACCTTC. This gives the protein CASQLGIYGYTF. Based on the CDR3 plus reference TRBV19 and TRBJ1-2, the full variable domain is DGGITQSPKYLFRKEGQNVTLSCEQNLNHDAMYWYRQDPGQGLRLIYYSQIVNDFQKGDIAEGYSVSREKKESFPLTVTSAQKNPTAFYLCASQLGIYGYTFGSGTRLTVV.

As DNA, the CDR3 is TGTGCCAGCAGCTTAGGATTAGCGGGAGTTATTCTCAATGAGCAGTTCTTC. Its translation: CASSLGLAGVILNEQFF. V and J are TRBV7-6 and TRBJ2-1; TRBD2 matches at 9 bases. After removal of 1 base from V and 6 bases from J, the junction contained 10 bases not matched to a gene. There are 17 residues in the CDR3. In germline, CDR1 is SGHVS, CDR2 FNYEAQ.

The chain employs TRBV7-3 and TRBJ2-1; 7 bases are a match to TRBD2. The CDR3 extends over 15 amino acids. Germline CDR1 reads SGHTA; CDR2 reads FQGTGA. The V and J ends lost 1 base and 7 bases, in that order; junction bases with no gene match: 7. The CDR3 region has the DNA TGTGCCAGCAGCTTAAGCGGGACTACTTTTAATGAGCAGTTCTTC. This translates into CASSLSGTTFNEQFF. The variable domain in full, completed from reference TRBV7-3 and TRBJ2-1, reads GAGVSQTPSNKVTEKGKYVELRCDPISGHTALYWYRQSLGQGPEFLIYFQGTGAADDSGLPNDRFFAVRPEGSVSTLKIQRTERGDSAVYLCASSLSGTTFNEQFFGPGTRLTVL.

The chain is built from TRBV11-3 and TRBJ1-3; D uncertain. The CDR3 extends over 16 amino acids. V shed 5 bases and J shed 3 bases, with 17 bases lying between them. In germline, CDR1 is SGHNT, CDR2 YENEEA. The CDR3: CASSPQPTPIGNTIYF. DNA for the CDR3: TGTGCCAGCAGCCCGCAGCCGACACCCATTGGAAACACCATATATTTT.

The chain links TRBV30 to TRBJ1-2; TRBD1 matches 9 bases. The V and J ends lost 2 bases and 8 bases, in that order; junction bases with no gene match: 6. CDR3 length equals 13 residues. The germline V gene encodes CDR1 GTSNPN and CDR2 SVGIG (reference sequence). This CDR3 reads CAWSIDRGDGYTF. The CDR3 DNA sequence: TGTGCCTGGAGTATAGACAGGGGGGACGGCTACACCTTC.

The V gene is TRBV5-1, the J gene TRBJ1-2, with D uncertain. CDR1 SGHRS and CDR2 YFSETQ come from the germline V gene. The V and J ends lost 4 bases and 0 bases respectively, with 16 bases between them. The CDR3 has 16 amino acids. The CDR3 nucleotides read TGCGCCAGCAGCCTTATGGGAGCTGGGACTAACTATGGCTACACCTTC. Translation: CASSLMGAGTNYGYTF. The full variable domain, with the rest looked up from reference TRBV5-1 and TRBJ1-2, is KAGVTQTPRYLIKTRGQQVTLSCSPISGHRSVSWYQQTPGQGLQFLFEYFSETQRNKGNFPGRFSGRQFSNSRSEMNVSTLELGDSALYLCASSLMGAGTNYGYTFGSGTRLTVV.

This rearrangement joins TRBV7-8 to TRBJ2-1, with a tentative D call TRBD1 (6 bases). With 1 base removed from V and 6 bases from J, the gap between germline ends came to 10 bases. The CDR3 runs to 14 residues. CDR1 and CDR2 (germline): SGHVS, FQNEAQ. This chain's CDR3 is CASSLGGRGNEQFF. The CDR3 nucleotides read TGTGCCAGCAGCTTAGGGGGGCGCGGCAATGAGCAGTTCTTC.

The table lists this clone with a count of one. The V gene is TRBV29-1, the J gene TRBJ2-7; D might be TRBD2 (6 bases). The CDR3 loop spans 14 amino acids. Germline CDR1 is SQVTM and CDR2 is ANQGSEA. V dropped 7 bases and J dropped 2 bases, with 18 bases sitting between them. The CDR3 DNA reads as TGCAGCGCCCTCGGGGGTTCGGTTCCCTACGAGCAGTACTTC. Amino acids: CSALGGSVPYEQYF.